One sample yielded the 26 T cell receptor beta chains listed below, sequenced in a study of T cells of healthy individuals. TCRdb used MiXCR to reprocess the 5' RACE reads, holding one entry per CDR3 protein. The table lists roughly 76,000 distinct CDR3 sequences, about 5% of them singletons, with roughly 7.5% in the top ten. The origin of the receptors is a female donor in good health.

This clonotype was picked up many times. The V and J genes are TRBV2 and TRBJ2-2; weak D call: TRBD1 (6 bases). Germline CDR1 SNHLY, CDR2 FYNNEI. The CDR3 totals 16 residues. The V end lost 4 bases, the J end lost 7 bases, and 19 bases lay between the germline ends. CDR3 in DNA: TGTGCCAGCAGTGGGACCAGGGGTTTTGGTGACGGGGAGCTGTTTTTT. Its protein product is CASSGTRGFGDGELFF. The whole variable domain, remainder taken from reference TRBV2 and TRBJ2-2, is EPEVTQTPSHQVTQMGQEVILRCVPISNHLYFYWYRQILGQKVEFLVSFYNNEISEKSEIFDDQFSVERPDGSNFTLKIRSTKLEDSAMYFCASSGTRGFGDGELFFGEGSRLTVL.

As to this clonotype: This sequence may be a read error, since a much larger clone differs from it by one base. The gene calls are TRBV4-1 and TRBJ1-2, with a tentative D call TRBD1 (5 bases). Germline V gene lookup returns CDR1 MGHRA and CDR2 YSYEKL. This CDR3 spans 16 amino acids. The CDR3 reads CAGSPYPGPGNYGYTF. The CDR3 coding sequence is TGCGCCGGCAGCCCTTATCCGGGGCCGGGGAACTATGGCTACACCTTC.

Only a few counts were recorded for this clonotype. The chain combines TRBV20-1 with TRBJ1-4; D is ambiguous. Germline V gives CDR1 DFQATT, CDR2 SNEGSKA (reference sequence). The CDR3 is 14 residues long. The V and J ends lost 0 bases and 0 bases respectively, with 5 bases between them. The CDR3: CSARDLTTNEKLFF. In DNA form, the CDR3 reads TGCAGTGCTAGAGATCTAACAACTAATGAAAAACTGTTTTTT.

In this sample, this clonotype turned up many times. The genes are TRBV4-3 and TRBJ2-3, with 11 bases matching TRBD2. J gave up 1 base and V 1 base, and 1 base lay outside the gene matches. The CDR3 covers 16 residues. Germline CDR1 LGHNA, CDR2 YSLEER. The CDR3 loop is CASSQGGLAGTDTQYF. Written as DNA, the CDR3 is TGCGCCAGCAGCCAAGGGGGACTAGCGGGCACAGATACGCAGTATTTT.

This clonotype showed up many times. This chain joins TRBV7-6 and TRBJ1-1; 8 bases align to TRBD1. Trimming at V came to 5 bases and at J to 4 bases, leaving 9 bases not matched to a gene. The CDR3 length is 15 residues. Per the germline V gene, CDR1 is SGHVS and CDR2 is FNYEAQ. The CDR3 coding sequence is TGTGCCAGCAGCGTGGCCCCCACAGGGGGCACTGAAGCTTTCTTT. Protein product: CASSVAPTGGTEAFF.

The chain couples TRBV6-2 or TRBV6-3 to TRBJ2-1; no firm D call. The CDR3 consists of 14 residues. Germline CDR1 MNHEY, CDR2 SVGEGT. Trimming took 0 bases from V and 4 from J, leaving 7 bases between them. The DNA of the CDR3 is TGTGCCAGCAGTTACTCTGTCGGGTACAATGAGCAGTTCTTC. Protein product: CASSYSVGYNEQFF.

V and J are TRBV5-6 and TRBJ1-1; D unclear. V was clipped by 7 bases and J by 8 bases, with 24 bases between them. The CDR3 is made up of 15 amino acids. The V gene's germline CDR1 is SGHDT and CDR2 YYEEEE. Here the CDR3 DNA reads TGTGCCAGCGGCGGACTAAGGACTGGGTTGCGGGAAGCTTTCTTT. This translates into CASGGLRTGLREAFF.

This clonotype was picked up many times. Written as DNA, the CDR3 is TGTGCCAGCAGCCCGGGACTAGCGGACTACGAGCAGTACTTC. Amino acid sequence: CASSPGLADYEQYF. The genes are TRBV7-2 and TRBJ2-7; 11 bases line up with TRBD2. Germline lookup yields CDR1 SGHTA and CDR2 FQGNSA. The CDR3 totals 14 residues. With 5 bases clipped from V and 3 bases from J, the junction kept 3 bases outside the gene matches.

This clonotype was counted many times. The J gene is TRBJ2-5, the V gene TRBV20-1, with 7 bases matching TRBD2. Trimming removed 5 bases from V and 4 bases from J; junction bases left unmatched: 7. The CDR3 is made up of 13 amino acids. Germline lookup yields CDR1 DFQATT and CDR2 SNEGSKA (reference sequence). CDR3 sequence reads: CSARLAAPETQYF. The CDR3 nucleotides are TGCAGTGCTCGACTAGCTGCGCCAGAGACCCAGTACTTC.

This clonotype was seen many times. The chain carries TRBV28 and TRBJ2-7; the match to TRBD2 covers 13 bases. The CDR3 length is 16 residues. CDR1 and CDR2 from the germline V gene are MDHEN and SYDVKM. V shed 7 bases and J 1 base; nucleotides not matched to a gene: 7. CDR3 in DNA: TGTGCCAGCACCGGGACTAGCGGGAACCCTTCCTACGAGCAGTACTTC. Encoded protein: CASTGTSGNPSYEQYF.

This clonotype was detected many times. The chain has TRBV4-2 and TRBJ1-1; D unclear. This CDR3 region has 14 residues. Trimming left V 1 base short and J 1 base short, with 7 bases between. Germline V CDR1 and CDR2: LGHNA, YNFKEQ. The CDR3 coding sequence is TGTGCCAGCAGCCAAGTAGGATCGAACACTGAAGCTTTCTTT. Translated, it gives CASSQVGSNTEAFF.

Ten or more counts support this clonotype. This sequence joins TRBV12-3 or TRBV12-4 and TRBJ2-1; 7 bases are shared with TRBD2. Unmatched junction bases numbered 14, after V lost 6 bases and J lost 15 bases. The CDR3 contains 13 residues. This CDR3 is CASSLDRGAGLFF. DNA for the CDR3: TGTGCCAGCAGCTTGGATCGTGGAGCGGGACTGTTCTTC.

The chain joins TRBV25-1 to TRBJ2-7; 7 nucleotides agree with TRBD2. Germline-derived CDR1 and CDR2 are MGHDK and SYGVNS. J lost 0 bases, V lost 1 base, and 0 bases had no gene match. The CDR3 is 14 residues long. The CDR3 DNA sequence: TGTGCCAGCAGTGAATGGGGGGGCTCCTACGAGCAGTACTTC. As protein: CASSEWGGSYEQYF.

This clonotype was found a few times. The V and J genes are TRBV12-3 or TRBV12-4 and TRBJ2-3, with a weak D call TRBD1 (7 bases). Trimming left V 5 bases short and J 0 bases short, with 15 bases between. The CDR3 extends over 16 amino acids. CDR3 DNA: TGTGCCAGCAGTCCCTCAGGGGGAGGTAGCACAGATACGCAGTATTTT. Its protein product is CASSPSGGGSTDTQYF.

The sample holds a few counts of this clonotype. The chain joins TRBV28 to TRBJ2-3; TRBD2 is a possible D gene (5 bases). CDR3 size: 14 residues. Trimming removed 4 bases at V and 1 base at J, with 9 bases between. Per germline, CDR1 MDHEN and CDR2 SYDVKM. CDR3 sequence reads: CASSSGGRTDTQYF. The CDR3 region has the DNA TGTGCCAGCAGTTCCGGCGGGCGCACAGATACGCAGTATTTT.

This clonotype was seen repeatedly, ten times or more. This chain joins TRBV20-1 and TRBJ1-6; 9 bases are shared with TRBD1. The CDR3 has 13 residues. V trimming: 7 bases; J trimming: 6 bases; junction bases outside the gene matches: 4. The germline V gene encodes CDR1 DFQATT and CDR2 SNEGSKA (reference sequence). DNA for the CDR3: TGCAGTGGGAGGACAGGGGTTAATTCACCCCTCCACTTT. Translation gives CSGRTGVNSPLHF.

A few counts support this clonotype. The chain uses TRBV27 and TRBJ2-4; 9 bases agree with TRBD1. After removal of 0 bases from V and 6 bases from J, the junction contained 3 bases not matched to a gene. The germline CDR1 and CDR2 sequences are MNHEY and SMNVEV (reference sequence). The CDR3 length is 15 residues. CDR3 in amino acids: CASSLSGTGRNIQYF. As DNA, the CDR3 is TGTGCCAGCAGTTTATCGGGGACAGGGAGAAACATTCAGTACTTC.

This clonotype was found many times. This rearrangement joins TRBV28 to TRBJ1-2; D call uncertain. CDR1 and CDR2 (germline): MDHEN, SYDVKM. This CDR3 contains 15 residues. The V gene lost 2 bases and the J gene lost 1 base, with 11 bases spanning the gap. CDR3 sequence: CASSLEQDLNYGYTF. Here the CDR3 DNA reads TGTGCCAGCAGTTTAGAGCAGGACCTTAACTATGGCTACACCTTC.

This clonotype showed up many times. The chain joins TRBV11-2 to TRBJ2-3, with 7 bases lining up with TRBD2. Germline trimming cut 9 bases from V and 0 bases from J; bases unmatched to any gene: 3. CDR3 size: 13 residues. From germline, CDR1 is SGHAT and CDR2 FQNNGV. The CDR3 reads CASREASTDTQYF. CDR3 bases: TGTGCCAGTCGGGAGGCCAGCACAGATACGCAGTATTTT.

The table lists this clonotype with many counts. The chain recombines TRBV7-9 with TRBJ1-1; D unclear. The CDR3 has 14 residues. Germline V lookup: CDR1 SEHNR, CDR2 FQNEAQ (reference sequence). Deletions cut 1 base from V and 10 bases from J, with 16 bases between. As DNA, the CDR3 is TGTGCCAGCAGCTTAGTGGATGGGCCGGATGGAGCTTTCTTT. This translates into CASSLVDGPDGAFF.

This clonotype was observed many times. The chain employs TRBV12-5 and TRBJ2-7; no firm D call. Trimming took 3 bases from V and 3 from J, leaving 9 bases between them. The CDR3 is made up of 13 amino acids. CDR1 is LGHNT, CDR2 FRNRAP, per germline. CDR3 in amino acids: CASGFPPRYEQYF. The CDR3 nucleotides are TGTGCTAGTGGTTTCCCCCCTCGCTACGAGCAGTACTTC.

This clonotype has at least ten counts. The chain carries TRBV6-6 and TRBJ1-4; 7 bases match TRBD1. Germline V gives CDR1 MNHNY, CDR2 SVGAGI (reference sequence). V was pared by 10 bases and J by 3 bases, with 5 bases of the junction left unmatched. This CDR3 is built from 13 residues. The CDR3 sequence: CATQGDANEKLFF. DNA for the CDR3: TGTGCCACCCAGGGGGATGCTAATGAAAAACTGTTTTTT.

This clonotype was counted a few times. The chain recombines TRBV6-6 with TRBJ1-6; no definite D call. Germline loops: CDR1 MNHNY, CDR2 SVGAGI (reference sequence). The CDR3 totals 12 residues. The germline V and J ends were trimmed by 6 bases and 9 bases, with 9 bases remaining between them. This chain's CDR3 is CASRHSGSPLHF. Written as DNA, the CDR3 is TGTGCCAGCAGACATTCGGGTTCACCCCTCCACTTT.

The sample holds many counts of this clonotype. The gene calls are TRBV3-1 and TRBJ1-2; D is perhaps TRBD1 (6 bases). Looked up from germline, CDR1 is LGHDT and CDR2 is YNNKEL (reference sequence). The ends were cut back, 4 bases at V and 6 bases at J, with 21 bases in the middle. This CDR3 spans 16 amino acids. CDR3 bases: TGTGCCAGCAGCCCGATGGGGACAAAAACAGACGATGGCTACACCTTC. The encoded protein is CASSPMGTKTDDGYTF.

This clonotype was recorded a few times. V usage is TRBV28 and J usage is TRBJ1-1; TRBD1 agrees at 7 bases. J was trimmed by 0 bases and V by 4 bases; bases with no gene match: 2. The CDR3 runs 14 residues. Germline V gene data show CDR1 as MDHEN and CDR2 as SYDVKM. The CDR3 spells CASSYRGLNTEAFF. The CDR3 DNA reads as TGTGCCAGCAGTTACAGGGGATTGAACACTGAAGCTTTCTTT.

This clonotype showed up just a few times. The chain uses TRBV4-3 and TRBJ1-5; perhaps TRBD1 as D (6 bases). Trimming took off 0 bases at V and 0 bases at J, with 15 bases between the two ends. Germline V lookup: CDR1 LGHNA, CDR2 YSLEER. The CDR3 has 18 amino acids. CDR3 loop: CASSQDGAGHTSNQPQHF. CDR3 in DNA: TGCGCCAGCAGCCAAGACGGCGCGGGACACACTAGCAATCAGCCCCAGCATTTT.